These T cell receptor beta chains were read from a single sample in a study of blood T cell repertoires in COVID-19. The method was immunoSEQ multiplex PCR; TCRdb's version includes in-frame clones alone and lacks a portion of them. This sample has 65,000 or so clones; 70% to 85% occur once, and the top ten carry roughly 3.2%. The sequenced material came from peripheral blood. These receptors originate from a man aged 60 to 75 with acute or convalescent COVID-19. The conserved cysteine and the conserved F or W are not part of the CDR3 here. Fields, in order: CDR3 length, J gene, V gene, D gene, CDR3 protein. D genes are given only for firm matches.

10,TRBJ1-1,TRBV18,.,ASLTRNTEAF
12,TRBJ2-1,TRBV7-2,TRBD1,ASSQGAAYNEQF
12,TRBJ2-7,TRBV11-2,TRBD2,ASSTTGGVSEQY
13,TRBJ1-1,TRBV9,.,ASSVGSGLGTEAF
15,TRBJ1-5,TRBV28,.,ASRSGIDGYSNQPQH
11,TRBJ1-2,TRBV15,.,ATSRDERVGYT
13,TRBJ1-3,TRBV28,.,ASSLLGSSGNTIY
14,TRBJ2-5,TRBV27,TRBD1,ASSAGQGGDKETQY
11,TRBJ2-7,TRBV11-1,TRBD1,ATRGTGTYEQY
10,TRBJ2-5,TRBV7-9,.,ASSSGQETQY
11,TRBJ1-1,TRBV7-2,.,ASSLKRRTEAF
12,TRBJ1-2,TRBV2,.,ASSEAVTSYGYT
11,TRBJ2-7,TRBV24-1,.,ATAPRFANEQY
11,TRBJ2-7,TRBV19,TRBD1,ASRGTGGGEQY
13,TRBJ2-7,TRBV4-2,.,ASSHTIEVVYEQY
12,TRBJ1-2,TRBV5-1,TRBD1,ASSPYSTGGAKT
15,TRBJ2-1,TRBV5-4,TRBD2,ASHSGGALSSYNEQF
10,TRBJ1-2,TRBV12-3/TRBV12-4,.,ASRRVSYGYT
14,TRBJ1-3,TRBV7-3,.,ASSLNSPYSGNTIY
11,TRBJ2-5,TRBV5-1,.,ASSFTVQETQY
14,TRBJ2-3,TRBV13,TRBD1,ASSHRQGLGTDTQY
15,TRBJ2-5,TRBV19,TRBD1,ASSMGLGQGLQETQY
15,TRBJ2-5,TRBV28,TRBD2,ASSLPRGGGRGETQY
10,TRBJ1-1,TRBV4-1,.,ASSQVGVEAF
12,TRBJ1-6,TRBV5-1,.,ASSLGQQDSPLH
13,TRBJ1-1,TRBV5-6,.,ASSLAYRPNTEAF
16,TRBJ1-4,TRBV5-6,TRBD1,ASSVFHGTGETNEKLF
12,TRBJ2-4,TRBV5-1,.,ASSLGGSTDIQY
12,TRBJ2-7,TRBV6-1,.,ASSEQFLSYEQY
11,TRBJ1-1,TRBV29-1,.,SVEGAVGTEAF
12,TRBJ1-2,TRBV7-2,.,ASSSRGGGYGYT
13,TRBJ2-2,TRBV18,TRBD1,ASSPPTGSAGELF
11,TRBJ1-2,TRBV7-3,.,ASSLDGGGGYT
11,TRBJ1-1,TRBV6-1,.,ASSEGQRWEAF
11,TRBJ1-1,TRBV5-4,.,ASSLAGDTEAF
12,TRBJ1-2,TRBV7-9,TRBD1,ASSETGTGYGYT
11,TRBJ1-2,TRBV11-2,TRBD1,ASSAGTGEGYT
13,TRBJ1-6,TRBV18,.,ASSPPSSYNSPLH
14,TRBJ1-6,TRBV6-2/TRBV6-3,.,ASSQWGPDYNSPLH
10,TRBJ1-1,TRBV28,.,ASSYLNTEAF
13,TRBJ2-1,TRBV7-3,TRBD2,ASSFSGGLYNEQF
13,TRBJ1-2,TRBV7-6,.,ASSPTPTGPYGYT
9,TRBJ1-1,TRBV25-1,.,ASCRNTEAF
11,TRBJ1-1,TRBV5-8,TRBD1,ASSWTGVPEAF
16,TRBJ1-2,TRBV19,TRBD1,ASTRTGTGVFANYGYT
14,TRBJ2-5,TRBV7-8,TRBD2,ASSPGSGGTLETQY
16,TRBJ1-2,TRBV19,TRBD1,ASSFYYRGRQGRRGYT
14,TRBJ1-1,TRBV6-5,TRBD1,ASSSFRGRRDTEAF
12,TRBJ1-6,TRBV5-6,TRBD1,ASRDRAWYSPLH
12,TRBJ2-5,TRBV4-1,.,ASSERDRQETQY
10,TRBJ1-2,TRBV12-3/TRBV12-4,.,ASSRDNYGYT
11,TRBJ1-4,TRBV19,.,ASSRDRFEKLF
13,TRBJ1-2,TRBV2,.,ASSEGRSFNYGYT
12,TRBJ2-7,TRBV7-9,.,ASSLDGGTYEQY
13,TRBJ2-7,TRBV7-8,.,ASSPPTGVHYEQY